What follows is one T cell receptor beta chain and its context. Its antigen is still unknown. This sample is drawn from a study of radiotherapy plus CTLA-4 blockade in lung cancer. Broader study findings: Alongside interferon-beta, early blood T cell clone dynamics were reportedly the best predictor of response. Tumor-derived TCR clones expanded in blood after radiotherapy plus ipilimumab.

CDR1 and CDR2 from the germline V gene are MDHEN and SYDVKM. After removal of 5 bases from V and 2 bases from J, the junction contained 6 bases not matched to a gene. The CDR3 is made up of 15 amino acids. Alongside CTLA-4 blockade with ipilimumab, patients with chemo-refractory metastatic non-small-cell lung cancer received focal radiation. This table comes from immunoSEQ multiplex PCR, and its TCRdb copy is limited to in-frame clones, with some not included. The sample lists roughly 70,000 clones, 80% to 90% occurring once. Sequencing used peripheral blood, obtained from a patient treated with radiotherapy plus ipilimumab. This chain connects TRBV28 to TRBJ2-5; 9 bases match TRBD1. This TCR came from a human donor with non-small cell lung cancer that progressed on radiotherapy plus ipilimumab. The CDR3 nucleotides are TGTGCCAGCAGTACCCCGGGACAGGGACAAGAGACCCAGTACTTC. Its translation is CASSTPGQGQETQYF.